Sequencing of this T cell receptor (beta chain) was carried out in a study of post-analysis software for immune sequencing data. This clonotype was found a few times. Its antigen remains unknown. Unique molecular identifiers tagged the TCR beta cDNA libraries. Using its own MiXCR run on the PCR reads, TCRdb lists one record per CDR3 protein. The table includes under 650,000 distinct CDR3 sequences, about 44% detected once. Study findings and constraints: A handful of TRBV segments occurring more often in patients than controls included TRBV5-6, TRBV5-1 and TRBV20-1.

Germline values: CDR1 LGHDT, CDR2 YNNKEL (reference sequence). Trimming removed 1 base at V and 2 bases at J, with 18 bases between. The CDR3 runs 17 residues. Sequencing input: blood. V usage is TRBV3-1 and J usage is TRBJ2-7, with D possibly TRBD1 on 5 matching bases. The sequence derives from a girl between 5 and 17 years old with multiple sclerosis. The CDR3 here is CASSQARPTARPYEQYF. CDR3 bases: TGTGCCAGCAGCCAAGCTCGGCCGACAGCGCGTCCCTACGAGCAGTACTTC.